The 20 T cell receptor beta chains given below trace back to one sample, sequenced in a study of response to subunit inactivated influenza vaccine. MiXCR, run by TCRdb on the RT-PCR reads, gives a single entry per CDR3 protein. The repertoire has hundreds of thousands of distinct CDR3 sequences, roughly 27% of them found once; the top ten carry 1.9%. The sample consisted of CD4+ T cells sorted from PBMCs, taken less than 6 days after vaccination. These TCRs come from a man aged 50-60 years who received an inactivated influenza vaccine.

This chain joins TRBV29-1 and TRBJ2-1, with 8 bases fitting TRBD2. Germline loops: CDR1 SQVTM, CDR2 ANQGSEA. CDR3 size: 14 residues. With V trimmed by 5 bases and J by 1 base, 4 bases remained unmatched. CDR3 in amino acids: CSVRGGQSYNEQFF. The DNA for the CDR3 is TGCAGCGTTCGGGGGGGCCAATCCTACAATGAGCAGTTCTTC.

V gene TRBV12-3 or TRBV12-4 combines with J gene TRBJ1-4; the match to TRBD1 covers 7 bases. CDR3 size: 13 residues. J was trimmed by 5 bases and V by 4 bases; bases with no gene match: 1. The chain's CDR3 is CASSSGGNEKLFF. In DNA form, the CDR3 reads TGTGCCAGCAGTTCAGGGGGGAATGAAAAACTGTTTTTT.

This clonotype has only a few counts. CDR3 residues: CASSPRTGGAGGYTF. CDR3 DNA: TGTGCCAGCAGTCCCCGGACAGGGGGCGCGGGTGGCTACACCTTC. The genes are TRBV12-3 or TRBV12-4 and TRBJ1-2; 11 nucleotides match TRBD1. The length of the CDR3 is 15 residues. V lost 5 bases to trimming and J lost 7 bases; unmatched junction nucleotides: 9.

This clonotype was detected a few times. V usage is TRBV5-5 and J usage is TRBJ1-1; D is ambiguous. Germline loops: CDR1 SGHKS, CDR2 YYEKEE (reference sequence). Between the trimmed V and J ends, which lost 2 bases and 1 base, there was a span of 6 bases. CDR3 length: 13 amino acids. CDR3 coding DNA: TGTGCCAGCAGCTTTTGGGGGAACACTGAAGCTTTCTTT. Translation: CASSFWGNTEAFF.

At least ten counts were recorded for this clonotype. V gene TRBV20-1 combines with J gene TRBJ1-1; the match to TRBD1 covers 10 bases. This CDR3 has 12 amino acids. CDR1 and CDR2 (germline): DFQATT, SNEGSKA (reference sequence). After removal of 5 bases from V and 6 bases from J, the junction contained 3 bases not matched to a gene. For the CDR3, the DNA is TGCAGTGCTTCCGGGACAGGGGCTGAAGCTTTCTTT. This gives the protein CSASGTGAEAFF.

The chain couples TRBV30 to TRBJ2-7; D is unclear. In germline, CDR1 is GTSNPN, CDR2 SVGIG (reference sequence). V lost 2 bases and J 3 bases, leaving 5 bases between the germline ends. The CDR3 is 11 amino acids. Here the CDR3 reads CAWSLSYEQYF. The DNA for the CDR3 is TGTGCCTGGAGTTTGAGCTACGAGCAGTACTTC.

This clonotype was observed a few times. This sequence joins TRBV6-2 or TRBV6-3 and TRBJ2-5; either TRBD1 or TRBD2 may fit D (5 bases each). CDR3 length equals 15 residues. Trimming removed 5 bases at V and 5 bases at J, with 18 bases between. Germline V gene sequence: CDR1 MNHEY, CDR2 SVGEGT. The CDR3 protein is CASSLTGTGRETQYF. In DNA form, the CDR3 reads TGTGCCAGCAGTCTTACCGGGACCGGCAGGGAGACCCAGTACTTC.

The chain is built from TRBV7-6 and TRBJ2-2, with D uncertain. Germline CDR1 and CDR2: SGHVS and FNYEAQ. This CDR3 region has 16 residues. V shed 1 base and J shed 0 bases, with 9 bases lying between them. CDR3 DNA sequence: TGTGCCAGCAGCTTAGAAACGGAACCGAACACCGGGGAGCTGTTTTTT. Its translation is CASSLETEPNTGELFF.

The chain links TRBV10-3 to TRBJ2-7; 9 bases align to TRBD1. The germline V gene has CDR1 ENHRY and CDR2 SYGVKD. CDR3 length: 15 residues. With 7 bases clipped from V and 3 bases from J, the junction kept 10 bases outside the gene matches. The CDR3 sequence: CAITGGQGSSYEQYF. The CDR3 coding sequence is TGTGCCATCACCGGGGGACAGGGATCGAGCTACGAGCAGTACTTC.

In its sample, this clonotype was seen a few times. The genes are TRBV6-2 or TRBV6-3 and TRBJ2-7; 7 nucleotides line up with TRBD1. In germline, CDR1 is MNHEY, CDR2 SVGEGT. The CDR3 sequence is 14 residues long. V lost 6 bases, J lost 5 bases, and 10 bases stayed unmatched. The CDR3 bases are TGTGCCAGCAGGACGACAGGGTTTTATGACGAGCAGTACTTC. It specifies CASRTTGFYDEQYF.

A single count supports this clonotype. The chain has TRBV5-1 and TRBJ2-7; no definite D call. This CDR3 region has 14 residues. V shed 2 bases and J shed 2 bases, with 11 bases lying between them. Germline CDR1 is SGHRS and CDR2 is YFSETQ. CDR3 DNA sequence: TGCGCCAGCAGCTTCTACGCAAGGGCCTACGAGCAGTACTTC. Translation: CASSFYARAYEQYF.

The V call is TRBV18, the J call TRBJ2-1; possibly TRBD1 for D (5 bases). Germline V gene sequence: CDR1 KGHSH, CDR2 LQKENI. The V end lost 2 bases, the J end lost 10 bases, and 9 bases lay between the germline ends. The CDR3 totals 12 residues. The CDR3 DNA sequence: TGTGCCAGCTCACCAGGGGCAGGGGAGCAGTTCTTC. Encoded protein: CASSPGAGEQFF.

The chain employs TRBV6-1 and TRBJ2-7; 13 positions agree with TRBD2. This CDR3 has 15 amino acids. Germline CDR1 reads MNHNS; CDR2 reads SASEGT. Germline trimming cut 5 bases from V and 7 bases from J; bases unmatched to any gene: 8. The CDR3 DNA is TGTGCCAGCAGTCCCGCCGGGACTAGCGGGAAGGAGCAGTACTTC. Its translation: CASSPAGTSGKEQYF.

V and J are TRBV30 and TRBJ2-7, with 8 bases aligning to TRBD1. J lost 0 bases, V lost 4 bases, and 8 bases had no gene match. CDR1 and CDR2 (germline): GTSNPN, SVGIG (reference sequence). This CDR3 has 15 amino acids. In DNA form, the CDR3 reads TGTGCCTGGACCGCCGGGACAGGACACTCCTACGAGCAGTACTTC. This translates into CAWTAGTGHSYEQYF.

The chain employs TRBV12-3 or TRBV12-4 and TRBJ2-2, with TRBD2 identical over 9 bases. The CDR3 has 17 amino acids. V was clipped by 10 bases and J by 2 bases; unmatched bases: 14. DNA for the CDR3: TGTGCCACCAGGCCGGGTAGCGGGGGCGTAAACACCGGGGAGCTGTTTTTT. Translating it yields CATRPGSGGVNTGELFF.

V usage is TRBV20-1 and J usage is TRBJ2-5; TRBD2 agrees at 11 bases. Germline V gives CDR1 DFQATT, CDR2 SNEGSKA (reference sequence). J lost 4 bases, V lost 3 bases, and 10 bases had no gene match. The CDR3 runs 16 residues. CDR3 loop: CSARVAGGPGSETQYF. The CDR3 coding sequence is TGCAGTGCTAGGGTAGCGGGAGGGCCAGGGTCAGAGACCCAGTACTTC.

In DNA, the CDR3 is TGCAGCGTGGGACAGCAGAACACTGAAGCTTTCTTT. Translating it yields CSVGQQNTEAFF. The gene calls are TRBV29-1 and TRBJ1-1; 7 bases are shared with TRBD1. Germline V gene sequence: CDR1 SQVTM, CDR2 ANQGSEA. This CDR3 region has 12 residues. V gave up 6 bases and J gave up 1 base; unmatched junction bases: 2.

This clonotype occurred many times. CDR3: CASSLQGVNTGELFF. CDR3 coding DNA: TGTGCCAGCAGCTTACAGGGGGTCAACACCGGGGAGCTGTTTTTT. The chain combines TRBV5-6 with TRBJ2-2, with TRBD1 matching 8 bases. Germline V lookup: CDR1 SGHDT, CDR2 YYEEEE. This CDR3 spans 15 amino acids. After removal of 2 bases from V and 2 bases from J, the junction contained 2 bases not matched to a gene. Supplemented by reference TRBV5-6 and TRBJ2-2, the full variable domain reads DAGVTQSPTHLIKTRGQQVTLRCSPKSGHDTVSWYQQALGQGPQFIFQYYEEEERQRGNFPDRFSGHQFPNYSSELNVNALLLGDSALYLCASSLQGVNTGELFFGEGSRLTVL.

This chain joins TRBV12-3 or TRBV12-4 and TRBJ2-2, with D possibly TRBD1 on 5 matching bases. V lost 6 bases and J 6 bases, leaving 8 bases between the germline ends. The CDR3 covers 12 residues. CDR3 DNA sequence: TGTGCCAGCAGAATAGGGGCCGGGGAGCTGTTTTTT. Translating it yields CASRIGAGELFF.

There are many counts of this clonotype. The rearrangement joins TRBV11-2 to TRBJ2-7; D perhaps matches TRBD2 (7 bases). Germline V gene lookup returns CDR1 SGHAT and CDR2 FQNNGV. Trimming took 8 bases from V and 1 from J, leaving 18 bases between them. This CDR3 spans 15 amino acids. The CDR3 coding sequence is TGTGCCAGCGGGGAGGGGGTGACTAATTCCTACGAGCAGTACTTC. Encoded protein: CASGEGVTNSYEQYF.